The 20 T cell receptor beta chains below all came from one sample that was sequenced in a study of PD-1 blockade in classical Hodgkin lymphoma. Produced via immunoSEQ multiplex PCR; TCRdb's table is partial and in-frame only. Of roughly 56,000 clones in the sample, 70% to 90% are singletons; the top ten hold 5% to 6%. The patients all showed relapse after autologous stem cell transplantation, while their brentuximab vedotin exposure varied. Sequencing used peripheral blood mononuclear cells (PBMCs), obtained before the second cycle of nivolumab. The receptors originated from a human donor with classical Hodgkin lymphoma.

The rearrangement links TRBV28 to TRBJ2-2; D possibly corresponds to TRBD2 (6 bases). The CDR3 loop spans 15 amino acids. V lost 7 bases, J lost 0 bases, and 12 bases lay in between. CDR1 and CDR2 (germline): MDHEN, SYDVKM. The CDR3 reads CASKGQRANTGELFF. CDR3 nucleotides: TGTGCCAGCAAGGGCCAGCGGGCGAACACCGGGGAGCTGTTTTTT.

Only one count was recorded for this clone. The V gene is TRBV5-1, the J gene TRBJ2-3; 11 bases line up with TRBD2. Unmatched junction bases numbered 2, after V lost 2 bases and J lost 6 bases. This CDR3 region has 14 residues. CDR1 SGHRS and CDR2 YFSETQ come from the germline V gene. CDR3: CASSLLAGVDTQYF. CDR3 DNA: TGCGCCAGCAGCTTACTAGCGGGGGTGGATACGCAGTATTTT.

CDR3 in amino acids: CASSQMDEKLFF. The CDR3 DNA follows: TGTGCCAGCAGCCAAATGGATGAAAAACTGTTTTTT. The V call is TRBV9, the J call TRBJ1-4; D remains ambiguous. V gave up 4 bases and J gave up 6 bases, with 7 bases separating them. Germline CDR1 is SGDLS and CDR2 is YYNGEE. The CDR3 is 12 amino acids.

The V and J genes are TRBV5-1 and TRBJ1-2; D gene uncertain. This CDR3 region has 14 residues. Between the trimmed V and J ends, which lost 1 base and 5 bases, there was a span of 12 bases. Germline CDR1 and CDR2: SGHRS and YFSETQ. The DNA for the CDR3 is TGCGCCAGCAGCTTGTCGGTTCCTCCGTATGGCTACACCTTC. This gives the protein CASSLSVPPYGYTF.

The V call is TRBV5-1, the J call TRBJ2-5; TRBD1 agrees at 9 bases. Per the germline V gene, CDR1 is SGHRS and CDR2 is YFSETQ. With V trimmed by 0 bases and J by 5 bases, 8 bases remained unmatched. This CDR3 region has 16 residues. Here the CDR3 DNA reads TGCGCCAGCAGCTTGGACCAAGACAGGGGGTGGGAGACCCAGTACTTC. This sequence encodes CASSLDQDRGWETQYF. The full variable domain, with the rest looked up from reference TRBV5-1 and TRBJ2-5, is KAGVTQTPRYLIKTRGQQVTLSCSPISGHRSVSWYQQTPGQGLQFLFEYFSETQRNKGNFPGRFSGRQFSNSRSEMNVSTLELGDSALYLCASSLDQDRGWETQYFGPGTRLLVL.

The chain is built from TRBV11-3 and TRBJ2-2; D may match TRBD1 or TRBD2 (5 bases each). The V and J ends lost 3 bases and 1 base respectively, with 9 bases between them. Germline V gives CDR1 SGHNT, CDR2 YENEEA. This CDR3 comprises 15 residues. The CDR3 sequence is CASSFGGKNTGELFF. CDR3 DNA sequence: TGTGCCAGCAGCTTTGGGGGAAAGAACACCGGGGAGCTGTTTTTT.

V gene TRBV5-1 combines with J gene TRBJ2-3; TRBD1 aligns across 10 bases. Germline CDR1 SGHRS, CDR2 YFSETQ. The CDR3 is 18 amino acids. Trimming took 4 bases from V and 2 from J; bases not matched to a gene: 13. CDR3 nucleotides: TGCGCCAGCAGCCTCCCGGAACCGGGACAGGGGTACACAGATACGCAGTATTTT. Encoded protein: CASSLPEPGQGYTDTQYF.

This clone was seen a handful of times. The rearrangement joins TRBV7-9 to TRBJ1-2; no reliable D call. Trimming took off 5 bases at V and 8 bases at J, with 18 bases between the two ends. This CDR3 has 14 residues. Germline CDR1 reads SEHNR; CDR2 reads FQNEAQ (reference sequence). The CDR3 DNA sequence: TGTGCCAGCAGCCCCCCCACGCTAGGAAGCGGCTACACCTTC. Its protein product is CASSPPTLGSGYTF.

The chain carries TRBV5-1 and TRBJ2-3, with D perhaps matching TRBD1 or TRBD2 (5 bases each). V was trimmed by 4 bases and J by 6 bases, leaving 12 bases between them. The CDR3 runs 13 residues. Germline CDR1 is SGHRS and CDR2 is YFSETQ. The CDR3 coding sequence is TGCGCCAGCAGCAGGGGCTTAGCGGATACGCAGTATTTT. As protein: CASSRGLADTQYF.

The genes are TRBV28 and TRBJ2-7, with D uncertain. The germline gives CDR1 MDHEN, CDR2 SYDVKM. The V and J ends lost 6 bases and 3 bases respectively, with 15 bases between them. This CDR3 has 14 amino acids. DNA for the CDR3: TGTGCCAGCAGGCAGCGACCCGTTGTCTACGAGCAGTACTTC. It encodes CASRQRPVVYEQYF.

The CDR3 DNA sequence: TGTGCCAGCAGCCCAGTGGTTAGCTCCTACGAGCAGTACTTC. Its translation: CASSPVVSSYEQYF. The V call is TRBV7-9, the J call TRBJ2-7, with D unresolved. Germline values: CDR1 SEHNR, CDR2 FQNEAQ (reference sequence). This CDR3 is built from 14 residues. Trimming took 5 bases from V and 0 from J, leaving 11 bases between them.

This sequence joins TRBV6-6 and TRBJ1-1, with D hard to call. Germline assignment: CDR1 MNHNY and CDR2 SVGAGI (reference sequence). This CDR3 region has 16 residues. The germline V and J ends were trimmed by 4 bases and 0 bases, with 15 bases remaining between them. DNA of the CDR3: TGTGCCAGCAGTTCCACGGAGGGCCCGATGAACACTGAAGCTTTCTTT. It encodes CASSSTEGPMNTEAFF.

CDR3 amino acids: CASSSRQVPGEKLFF. The CDR3 nucleotides read TGTGCCAGCAGTTCCCGACAGGTCCCGGGGGAAAAACTGTTTTTT. The gene calls are TRBV7-9 and TRBJ1-4, with a possible D match to TRBD1 (6 bases). Trimming pared 6 bases from V and 8 bases from J, leaving 19 bases between. The CDR3 contains 15 residues. The germline gives CDR1 SEHNR, CDR2 FQNEAQ (reference sequence).

The chain recombines TRBV5-1 with TRBJ2-3, with 8 bases aligning to TRBD2. CDR1 and CDR2 (germline): SGHRS, YFSETQ. V shed 0 bases and J 5 bases; nucleotides not matched to a gene: 8. This CDR3 is 16 amino acids long. In DNA form, the CDR3 reads TGCGCCAGCAGCTTGGCCAACGGGGGGGCGTTAGATACGCAGTATTTT. This codes for CASSLANGGALDTQYF.

This chain connects TRBV5-1 to TRBJ2-5; 7 bases match TRBD2. The CDR3 contains 15 residues. The V and J ends lost 3 bases and 5 bases, in that order; junction bases with no gene match: 10. In germline, CDR1 is SGHRS, CDR2 YFSETQ. The CDR3 is CASSWEATSLETQYF. Written as DNA, the CDR3 is TGCGCCAGCAGCTGGGAGGCGACTAGCTTGGAGACCCAGTACTTC.

V is TRBV28 and J is TRBJ1-2; D is uncertain. This CDR3 has 13 amino acids. Trimming removed 6 bases at V and 2 bases at J, with 10 bases between. The V gene's germline CDR1 is MDHEN and CDR2 SYDVKM. The CDR3 protein is CASSFEVNYGYTF. The DNA of the CDR3 is TGTGCCAGCAGCTTTGAGGTCAACTATGGCTACACCTTC.

CDR3: CASSWPGTAKPYEQYF. CDR3 DNA: TGTGCCAGCAGTTGGCCCGGGACAGCGAAACCCTACGAGCAGTACTTC. V is TRBV28 and J is TRBJ2-7; 7 nucleotides match TRBD1. The CDR3 extends over 16 amino acids. The V gene end was trimmed by 4 bases and the J gene end by 2 bases; junction bases not matched to a gene: 11. Germline lookup yields CDR1 MDHEN and CDR2 SYDVKM.

In its sample, this clone was seen once. The chain has TRBV5-1 and TRBJ2-3; TRBD1 might be the D (5 bases). The CDR3 is 16 amino acids. V dropped 0 bases and J dropped 1 base, with 12 bases sitting between them. CDR1 SGHRS and CDR2 YFSETQ come from the germline V gene. The CDR3, as DNA: TGCGCCAGCAGCTTGGTCGGAAGGGGTGGCACAGATACGCAGTATTTT. This codes for CASSLVGRGGTDTQYF.

The chain recombines TRBV28 with TRBJ1-2; maybe TRBD1 (5 bases). This CDR3 is built from 15 residues. V dropped 6 bases and J dropped 0 bases, with 14 bases sitting between them. CDR1 is MDHEN, CDR2 SYDVKM, per germline. The CDR3 coding sequence is TGTGCCAGCAGACTCCCCGGGGGAGCTAACTATGGCTACACCTTC. Its translation: CASRLPGGANYGYTF.

V and J are TRBV5-1 and TRBJ2-7; TRBD2 aligns across 14 bases. CDR1 is SGHRS, CDR2 YFSETQ, per germline. With V trimmed by 4 bases and J by 3 bases, 3 bases remained unmatched. The CDR3 extends over 15 amino acids. The CDR3 DNA reads TGCGCCAGCAGCGCTGGGACTAGCGGGGGCTACGAGCAGTACTTC. Residues: CASSAGTSGGYEQYF.